A single sample is the source of the 24 T cell receptor beta chains below, sequenced in a study of control samples from healthy donors and cancer patients. The data were produced by immunoSEQ multiplex PCR, yet TCRdb's version contains in-frame clones alone and is incomplete. The data show tens of thousands of clones, about 87% seen once. Sample: blood. Receptor source: a woman in her sixties or seventies in good health.

The chain recombines TRBV5-1 with TRBJ2-1; perhaps TRBD2 as D (6 bases). Germline loops: CDR1 SGHRS, CDR2 YFSETQ. Trimming took 4 bases from V and 4 from J, leaving 12 bases between them. The length of the CDR3 is 14 residues. The CDR3 is CASSGGTTYNEQFF. The CDR3, as DNA: TGCGCCAGCAGCGGGGGGACCACATACAATGAGCAGTTCTTC.

The rearrangement joins TRBV9 to TRBJ1-2; D ambiguous. Germline V gene lookup returns CDR1 SGDLS and CDR2 YYNGEE. CDR3 length: 20 amino acids. Trimming took 0 bases from V and 3 from J, leaving 27 bases between them. CDR3 protein: CASSVGDRSLALREYYGYTF. The CDR3 DNA is TGTGCCAGCAGCGTAGGGGATCGCAGTTTGGCTTTAAGAGAATACTATGGCTACACCTTC.

The chain links TRBV6-5 to TRBJ1-2, with unresolved D. CDR3 length: 14 amino acids. Germline loops: CDR1 MNHEY, CDR2 SVGAGI. V shed 7 bases and J shed 6 bases, with 18 bases lying between them. CDR3 amino acids: CASTEWRTVDGYTF. As DNA, the CDR3 is TGTGCCAGCACCGAATGGAGGACGGTGGATGGCTACACCTTC.

This clone is a singleton in its sample. The chain has TRBV5-6 and TRBJ2-3; D remains ambiguous. V lost 3 bases and J 4 bases, leaving 9 bases between the germline ends. This CDR3 is 13 amino acids long. Germline CDR1 SGHDT, CDR2 YYEEEE. The DNA of the CDR3 is TGTGCCAGCAGCTACTCAAGACCAGATACGCAGTATTTT. It specifies CASSYSRPDTQYF.

This clone was detected a few times. The rearrangement links TRBV25-1 to TRBJ1-1; D gene ambiguous. V was trimmed by 3 bases and J by 9 bases, leaving 11 bases between them. The germline V gene encodes CDR1 MGHDK and CDR2 SYGVNS. The CDR3 extends over 12 amino acids. CDR3 in amino acids: CASSDPYSQAFF. CDR3 DNA sequence: TGTGCCAGCAGTGATCCTTATAGTCAAGCTTTCTTT.

This clone has only one observation. The chain recombines TRBV2 with TRBJ1-1; 7 nucleotides line up with TRBD1. With V trimmed by 6 bases and J by 1 base, 8 bases remained unmatched. This CDR3 spans 15 amino acids. Germline values: CDR1 SNHLY, CDR2 FYNNEI. The CDR3 reads CASSLQQGRNTEAFF. The DNA for the CDR3 is TGTGCCAGCAGCCTCCAACAGGGGCGGAACACTGAAGCTTTCTTT.

This chain connects TRBV27 to TRBJ2-1, with 8 bases matching TRBD2. J was trimmed by 7 bases and V by 2 bases; bases with no gene match: 7. Per the germline V gene, CDR1 is MNHEY and CDR2 is SMNVEV (reference sequence). This CDR3 region has 15 residues. The CDR3 protein is CASSLGASGLNEQFF. Written as DNA, the CDR3 is TGTGCCAGCAGTTTAGGTGCTAGCGGGCTTAATGAGCAGTTCTTC.

V is TRBV7-9 and J is TRBJ1-2; TRBD1 might be the D (5 bases). CDR1 and CDR2 (germline): SEHNR, FQNEAQ (reference sequence). Trimming cost V 6 bases and J 3 bases, with 14 bases left between them. The length of the CDR3 is 14 residues. CDR3 bases: TGTGCCAGCAGTCCTCCAGGGACCCACTATGGCTACACCTTC. Translation gives CASSPPGTHYGYTF.

V is TRBV6-1 and J is TRBJ1-6, with D unclear. Between the trimmed V and J ends, which lost 2 bases and 2 bases, there was a span of 7 bases. There are 15 residues in the CDR3. Germline CDR1 and CDR2: MNHNS and SASEGT. CDR3 loop: CASSERLPYNSPLHF. DNA of the CDR3: TGTGCCAGCAGTGAAAGGTTACCCTATAATTCACCCCTCCACTTT.

This chain connects TRBV11-2 to TRBJ1-4, with no clear D. CDR3 length: 15 residues. Trimming shortened V by 0 bases and J by 3 bases, and 8 bases separated the two germline ends. CDR1 SGHAT and CDR2 FQNNGV come from the germline V gene. This CDR3 reads CASSLEGSANEKLFF. The DNA of the CDR3 is TGTGCCAGCAGCTTAGAAGGGTCTGCTAATGAAAAACTGTTTTTT.

V is TRBV7-3 and J is TRBJ2-3; D is uncertain. CDR3 length equals 15 residues. The germline CDR1 and CDR2 sequences are SGHTA and FQGTGA. The V gene lost 5 bases and the J gene lost 5 bases, with 17 bases spanning the gap. In nucleotides, the CDR3 is TGTGCCAGCAGCCAAGGTGGCTTTTCGGGAGATACGCAGTATTTT. Its protein is CASSQGGFSGDTQYF.

V and J are TRBV6-5 and TRBJ2-2; D ambiguous. CDR3 length: 14 amino acids. The germline V gene encodes CDR1 MNHEY and CDR2 SVGAGI. The V gene lost 7 bases and the J gene lost 0 bases, with 9 bases spanning the gap. The CDR3 region is CASTPGPNTGELFF. CDR3 nucleotide sequence: TGTGCCAGCACCCCGGGCCCGAACACCGGGGAGCTGTTTTTT.

The DNA of the CDR3 is TGCGCCAGCAGCACGGACAGCTCAAACTATGGCTACACCTTC. It encodes CASSTDSSNYGYTF. The V and J genes are TRBV5-1 and TRBJ1-2, with TRBD1 as a possible D gene (6 bases). The germline V gene encodes CDR1 SGHRS and CDR2 YFSETQ. The CDR3 runs to 14 residues. V was cut by 4 bases and J by 2 bases, with 12 bases left in between.

This clone was seen a few times. The chain has TRBV12-3 or TRBV12-4 and TRBJ2-1; D possibly uses TRBD1 or TRBD2 (5 bases each). Trimming stripped 3 bases from V and 3 bases from J, with 6 bases between. This CDR3 comprises 13 residues. As DNA, the CDR3 is TGTGCCAGCAGTTTGGGGGTCTACAATGAGCAGTTCTTC. It codes for CASSLGVYNEQFF.

CDR3 DNA: TGTGCCAGCGGGGGGTATTCCTACAATGAGCAGTTCTTC. Its protein is CASGGYSYNEQFF. The chain has TRBV19 and TRBJ2-1; 7 bases are a match to TRBD2. Germline CDR1 reads LNHDA; CDR2 reads SQIVND (reference sequence). Unmatched junction bases numbered 3, after V lost 9 bases and J lost 1 base. The CDR3 sequence is 13 residues long.

The rearrangement links TRBV12-3 or TRBV12-4 to TRBJ1-2; 10 bases agree with TRBD1. The CDR3 loop spans 13 amino acids. The V segment lost 6 bases and the J segment 4 bases; nucleotides outside the gene matches: 2. As DNA, the CDR3 is TGTGCCAGCAGGGGACAGGGGATCTATGGCTACACCTTC. As protein: CASRGQGIYGYTF.

The chain combines TRBV9 with TRBJ1-3; 7 nucleotides match TRBD1. The CDR3 length is 14 residues. V gave up 4 bases and J gave up 4 bases; unmatched junction bases: 5. Germline V gene sequence: CDR1 SGDLS, CDR2 YYNGEE. The CDR3 region has the DNA TGTGCCAGCAGCCTAACAGGGGCAGGAAACACCATATATTTT. Translated, it gives CASSLTGAGNTIYF.

This rearrangement joins TRBV7-2 to TRBJ1-5; D is undetermined. V was shortened by 1 base and J by 9 bases, with 10 bases between the two germline ends. Looked up from germline, CDR1 is SGHTA and CDR2 is FQGNSA. The CDR3 is 13 amino acids. The CDR3 protein is CASSLGRDRPQHF. The CDR3 DNA is TGTGCCAGCAGCTTAGGAAGGGATCGGCCCCAGCATTTT.

This clone was detected only a few times. The V and J genes are TRBV29-1 and TRBJ1-1, with 9 nucleotides matching TRBD1. Per the germline V gene, CDR1 is SQVTM and CDR2 is ANQGSEA. The V segment lost 6 bases and the J segment 4 bases; nucleotides outside the gene matches: 9. The CDR3 loop spans 14 amino acids. DNA of the CDR3: TGCAGCGTAAGAGGGACAGGGTACGGCACTGAAGCTTTCTTT. It encodes CSVRGTGYGTEAFF. The complete variable domain, with remaining parts taken from reference TRBV29-1 and TRBJ1-1, reads SAVISQKPSRDICQRGTSLTIQCQVDSQVTMMFWYRQQPGQSLTLIATANQGSEATYESGFVIDKFPISRPNLTFSTLTVSNMSPEDSSIYLCSVRGTGYGTEAFFGQGTRLTVV.

In its sample, this clone was seen once. The chain couples TRBV11-3 to TRBJ2-1; 8 bases are a match to TRBD2. The CDR3 consists of 14 residues. CDR1 and CDR2 (germline): SGHNT, YENEEA. Unmatched junction bases numbered 4, after V lost 5 bases and J lost 4 bases. The chain's CDR3 is CASSPTSAYNEQFF. Written as DNA, the CDR3 is TGTGCCAGCAGCCCGACTAGCGCATACAATGAGCAGTTCTTC.

This clone was seen a few times. The rearrangement uses TRBV30 and TRBJ2-7; the match to TRBD1 covers 7 bases. Losses at the gene ends were 3 bases for V and 2 bases for J; bases not matched to a gene: 10. The length of the CDR3 is 15 residues. The germline V gene encodes CDR1 GTSNPN and CDR2 SVGIG (reference sequence). CDR3 in amino acids: CAWSRPGTVAYEQYF. CDR3 in DNA: TGTGCCTGGAGCCGGCCCGGGACAGTGGCCTACGAGCAGTACTTC.

V usage is TRBV5-1 and J usage is TRBJ2-2, with 7 bases matching TRBD1. Germline CDR1 SGHRS, CDR2 YFSETQ. The V segment lost 0 bases and the J segment 1 base; nucleotides outside the gene matches: 3. This CDR3 comprises 16 residues. The CDR3 sequence is CASSLEPGGNTGELFF. Written as DNA, the CDR3 is TGCGCCAGCAGCTTGGAACCAGGGGGGAACACCGGGGAGCTGTTTTTT.

This chain connects TRBV19 to TRBJ2-1; 7 bases fit TRBD2. Germline CDR1 LNHDA, CDR2 SQIVND (reference sequence). V lost 2 bases and J lost 0; bases outside the gene matches: 4. This CDR3 is built from 16 residues. DNA for the CDR3: TGTGCCAGTAGTATATCTAGCGGTAGCTCCTACAATGAGCAGTTCTTC. This sequence encodes CASSISSGSSYNEQFF.

The genes are TRBV11-3 and TRBJ2-5; D may be TRBD2 (6 bases). CDR1 is SGHNT, CDR2 YENEEA, per germline. There are 17 residues in the CDR3. V lost 1 base and J lost 3, with 18 bases in between. As DNA, the CDR3 is TGTGCCAGCAGCTTAGGGACTACCAGCCGAGCCGAAGAGACCCAGTACTTC. Its translation: CASSLGTTSRAEETQYF.